This T cell receptor beta chain was observed in a study of technical replicates of blood from a few donors. Only in-frame clones appear in the TCRdb table, and some are missing; sequencing was by immunoSEQ multiplex PCR. The sample has 60,000 to 85,000 clones, roughly 96% seen once; the top ten hold approximately 0.21%. Trimming removed 4 bases from V and 2 bases from J, with 11 bases in between. The germline CDR1 and CDR2 sequences are WNHNN and SYGVQD (reference sequence). The CDR3 runs 14 residues. The sequencing input was T cells isolated from PBMCs. The rearrangement links TRBV10-1 to TRBJ2-5; TRBD2 is a possible D gene (6 bases). This sequence originates from a human donor in good health. The CDR3 protein is CASSGTNLQETQYF. DNA of the CDR3: TGCGCCAGCAGTGGGACTAACCTTCAAGAGACCCAGTACTTC.